The 19 T cell receptor beta chains below come from one sample, sequenced in a study of blood T cell repertoires in COVID-19. Repertoires were generated with immunoSEQ multiplex PCR, while TCRdb's copy carries only in-frame clones and drops some. In the table there are some 120,000 clones, 80% to 90% of which are singletons. Source material: peripheral blood. These receptors were obtained from a human donor with acute or convalescent COVID-19. The donor label of this sample is uncertain.

This rearrangement joins TRBV28 to TRBJ1-2; 7 positions match TRBD1. The CDR3 sequence is 13 residues long. V was pared by 8 bases and J by 3 bases, with 6 bases of the junction left unmatched. The V gene's germline CDR1 is MDHEN and CDR2 SYDVKM. The CDR3 loop reads CASFGTGDYGYTF. Written as DNA, the CDR3 is TGTGCCAGCTTTGGAACAGGGGACTATGGCTACACCTTC.

The rearrangement joins TRBV4-3 to TRBJ2-1; D gene uncertain. Trimming cost V 0 bases and J 2 bases, with 8 bases left between them. CDR3 length: 15 residues. Germline V gene data show CDR1 as LGHNA and CDR2 as YSLEER. In DNA, the CDR3 is TGCGCCAGCAGCCAAGAATGGGCCACCTACAATGAGCAGTTCTTC. As protein: CASSQEWATYNEQFF.

The J gene is TRBJ1-6, the V gene TRBV7-3; D might be TRBD1 (6 bases). The germline V and J ends were trimmed by 5 bases and 8 bases, with 10 bases remaining between them. CDR1 is SGHTA, CDR2 FQGTGA, per germline. The CDR3 covers 13 residues. CDR3 bases: TGTGCCAGCAGCCCAAACAGGGATTCACCCCTCCACTTT. Translating gives CASSPNRDSPLHF.

The chain joins TRBV18 to TRBJ1-1; the D is unclear. The V gene's germline CDR1 is KGHSH and CDR2 LQKENI. The CDR3 is 13 residues long. V was clipped by 2 bases and J by 7 bases, with 11 bases between them. The CDR3 loop reads CASSPSAGSEAFF. CDR3 coding DNA: TGTGCCAGCTCACCATCTGCGGGCAGTGAAGCTTTCTTT.

This clone has only a few counts. The V and J genes are TRBV27 and TRBJ2-1; 10 nucleotides align to TRBD2. Germline CDR1 is MNHEY and CDR2 is SMNVEV (reference sequence). CDR3 length: 15 amino acids. V was pared by 5 bases and J by 9 bases, with 10 bases of the junction left unmatched. The CDR3 loop is CASSASSGSEIEQFF. CDR3 coding DNA: TGTGCCAGCAGTGCCTCTAGCGGGAGTGAGATTGAGCAGTTCTTC.

The rearrangement uses TRBV18 and TRBJ1-1, with 7 bases that match TRBD1. V dropped 4 bases and J dropped 0; count of bases not matched to a gene: 2. CDR3 length equals 14 residues. Germline V gene lookup returns CDR1 KGHSH and CDR2 LQKENI. This chain's CDR3 is CASSLTGVNTEAFF. The CDR3 DNA reads TGTGCCAGCTCACTCACAGGGGTGAACACTGAAGCTTTCTTT.

CDR3 residues: CASSVGTGATNEKLFF. The DNA for the CDR3 is TGTGCCAGCAGCGTAGGGACAGGGGCAACTAATGAAAAACTGTTTTTT. This sequence joins TRBV9 and TRBJ1-4; 9 positions match TRBD1. The CDR3 is 16 residues long. Germline lookup yields CDR1 SGDLS and CDR2 YYNGEE. V dropped 0 bases and J dropped 0; count of bases not matched to a gene: 0.

The CDR3 loop reads CAWGTNYNEQFF. Here the CDR3 DNA reads TGTGCCTGGGGGACTAACTACAATGAGCAGTTCTTC. J is TRBJ2-1 and V is TRBV30, with TRBD2 identical over 7 bases. The V and J ends lost 5 bases and 3 bases, in that order; junction bases with no gene match: 1. The CDR3 contains 12 residues. CDR1 is GTSNPN and CDR2 is SVGIG in the germline V gene (reference sequence). The variable domain in full, completed from reference TRBV30 and TRBJ2-1, reads SQTIHQWPATLVQPVGSPLSLECTVEGTSNPNLYWYRQAAGRGLQLLFYSVGIGQISSEVPQNLSASRPQDRQFILSSKKLLLSDSGFYLCAWGTNYNEQFFGPGTRLTVL.

The chain couples TRBV28 to TRBJ1-1; D gene uncertain. CDR3 length equals 20 residues. Trimming shortened V by 4 bases and J by 1 base, and 28 bases separated the two germline ends. Germline values: CDR1 MDHEN, CDR2 SYDVKM. The CDR3 DNA sequence: TGTGCCAGCAGTTACGAAGGAAAATTAGGACGGCCGGGAACGAACACTGAAGCTTTCTTT. As protein: CASSYEGKLGRPGTNTEAFF.

About this clone: Relative to the germline gene, one junction end is altered; a read error may explain this. This chain connects TRBV7-2 to TRBJ2-1; 9 positions agree with TRBD2. The CDR3 has 12 residues. Germline CDR1 reads SGHTA; CDR2 reads FQGNSA. The CDR3 nucleotides read TGTGCCAGCAGCCCGCTAGCGGGACGGGTAATCTTC. Encoded protein: CASSPLAGRVIF.

The rearrangement uses TRBV3-1 (or the pseudogene TRBV3-2) and TRBJ1-3; D possibly corresponds to TRBD1 (6 bases). Germline V lookup: CDR1 LGHDT, CDR2 YNNKEL (reference sequence). This CDR3 has 16 amino acids. V gave up 2 bases and J gave up 0 bases, with 11 bases separating them. The CDR3 region has the DNA TGTGCCAGCAGCCAAACAGGGCTAATCTCTGGAAACACCATATATTTT. This translates into CASSQTGLISGNTIYF.

The chain joins TRBV28 to TRBJ2-7; TRBD2 matches at 9 bases. The CDR3 spans 14 residues. J lost 7 bases, V lost 3 bases, and 7 bases had no gene match. Germline CDR1 is MDHEN and CDR2 is SYDVKM. CDR3 coding DNA: TGTGCCAGCAGTTTTGGCGGGAGGGGTAGGGAGCAGTACTTC. Amino acids: CASSFGGRGREQYF.

V usage is TRBV7-2 and J usage is TRBJ2-7; D perhaps matches TRBD1 (5 bases). V was cut by 1 base and J by 4 bases, with 14 bases left in between. From germline, CDR1 is SGHTA and CDR2 FQGNSA. The CDR3 length is 15 residues. CDR3 residues: CASSLGGSAVYEQYF. CDR3 sequence (DNA): TGTGCCAGCAGCTTAGGGGGCTCGGCGGTTTACGAGCAGTACTTC. The variable domain in full, with the rest retrieved from reference TRBV7-2 and TRBJ2-7, is GAGVSQSPSNKVTEKGKDVELRCDPISGHTALYWYRQSLGQGLEFLIYFQGNSAPDKSGLPSDRFSAERTGGSVSTLTIQRTQQEDSAVYLCASSLGGSAVYEQYFGPGTRLTVT.

The chain uses TRBV5-4 and TRBJ1-6, with 9 bases identical to TRBD1. This CDR3 has 14 amino acids. The germline CDR1 and CDR2 sequences are SGHNT and YYREEE (reference sequence). After removal of 4 bases from V and 10 bases from J, the junction contained 6 bases not matched to a gene. CDR3 region: CASSRTGVESPLHF. In DNA form, the CDR3 reads TGTGCCAGCAGCAGGACAGGGGTTGAATCACCCCTCCACTTT.

V usage is TRBV5-6 and J usage is TRBJ1-1; D gene uncertain. The CDR3 has 13 amino acids. Trimming stripped 0 bases from V and 8 bases from J, with 11 bases between. Per germline, CDR1 SGHDT and CDR2 YYEEEE. The CDR3 spells CASSLGSRGEAFF. The CDR3 region has the DNA TGTGCCAGCAGCTTGGGGTCCCGAGGGGAAGCTTTCTTT.

This clone was counted a single time. The chain recombines TRBV19 with TRBJ1-2; the D gene is possibly TRBD1 (6 bases). There are 13 residues in the CDR3. Germline V gene sequence: CDR1 LNHDA, CDR2 SQIVND (reference sequence). Between the trimmed V and J ends, which lost 6 bases and 1 base, there was a span of 9 bases. CDR3 region: CASRLDSNYGYTF. The CDR3 nucleotides read TGTGCCAGTAGGTTGGACAGTAACTATGGCTACACCTTC.

V gene TRBV6-5 combines with J gene TRBJ2-1, with D possibly being TRBD1 (5 bases). Germline V gene data show CDR1 as MNHEY and CDR2 as SVGAGI. Trimming stripped 5 bases from V and 0 bases from J, with 11 bases between. CDR3 size: 15 residues. CDR3 amino acids: CASSTGLSSYNEQFF. CDR3 coding DNA: TGTGCCAGCAGTACAGGCTTAAGCTCCTACAATGAGCAGTTCTTC.

The chain carries TRBV12-3 or TRBV12-4 and TRBJ2-6, with a possible D match to TRBD1 (6 bases). The CDR3 spans 13 residues. Trimming shortened V by 2 bases and J by 15 bases, and 14 bases separated the two germline ends. Here the CDR3 reads CASSLQQGERLTF. The CDR3 DNA is TGTGCCAGCAGTTTACAACAGGGAGAGCGCCTGACTTTC.

The chain uses TRBV9 and TRBJ1-1; D gene ambiguous. CDR1 and CDR2 (germline): SGDLS, YYNGEE. CDR3 length: 13 amino acids. V lost 4 bases and J lost 1, with 8 bases in between. CDR3 coding DNA: TGTGCCAGCAGCACCACACCGAACACTGAAGCTTTCTTT. Encoded protein: CASSTTPNTEAFF.